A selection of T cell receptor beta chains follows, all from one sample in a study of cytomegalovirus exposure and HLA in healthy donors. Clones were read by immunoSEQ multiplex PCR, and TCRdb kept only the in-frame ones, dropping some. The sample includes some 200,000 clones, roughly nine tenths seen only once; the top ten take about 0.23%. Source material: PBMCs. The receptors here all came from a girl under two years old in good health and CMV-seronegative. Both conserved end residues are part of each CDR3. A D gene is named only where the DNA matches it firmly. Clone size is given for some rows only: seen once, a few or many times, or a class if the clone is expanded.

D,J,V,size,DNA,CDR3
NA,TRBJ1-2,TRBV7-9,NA,TGTTCCAGCACCGGAGCCGCTAACTATGGCTACACCTTC,CSSTGAANYGYTF
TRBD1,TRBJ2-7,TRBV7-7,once,TGTGCCAGCAGCTTAGACGGACAGGGGCAGCAGTACTTC,CASSLDGQGQQYF
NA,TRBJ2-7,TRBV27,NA,TGTGCCAGCAGTTTTGCGAGCTCCTACGAGCAGTACTTC,CASSFASSYEQYF
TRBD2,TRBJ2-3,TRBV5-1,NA,TGCGCCAGCAGCCCTATAGCGGGGGCAGATACGCAGTATTTT,CASSPIAGADTQYF
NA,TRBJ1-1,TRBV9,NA,TGTGCCAGCAGCGTAGACGGGGGAACAGCTTTCTTT,CASSVDGGTAFF
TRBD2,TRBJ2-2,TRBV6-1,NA,TGTGCCAGTTGTAGCGGGGGGGACACCGGGGAGCTGTTTTTT,CASCSGGDTGELFF
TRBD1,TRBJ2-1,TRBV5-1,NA,TGCGCCAGCAGCTTGGGGCAGGGGGCTACAATAGAGCAGTTCTTC,CASSLGQGATIEQFF
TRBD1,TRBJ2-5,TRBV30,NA,TGTGCCTGGAGTCAACCGGGACAGGGGGAAGAGACCCAGTACTTC,CAWSQPGQGEETQYF
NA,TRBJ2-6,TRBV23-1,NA,TGCGCCAGCAGAGTCGAAAAACAAACCCTCTCTGGGGCCAACGTCCTGACTTTC,CASRVEKQTLSGANVLTF
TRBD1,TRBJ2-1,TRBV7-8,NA,TGTGCCAGCAGCTTGACGAGTGGGACAGGGTCCTACAATGAGCAGTTCTTC,CASSLTSGTGSYNEQFF
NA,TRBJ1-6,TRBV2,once,TGTGCCAGCGAGGACAGTAATTCACCCCTCCACTTT,CASEDSNSPLHF
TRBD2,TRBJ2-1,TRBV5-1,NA,TGCGCCAGCAGCTTGCCACCTAGCGGGGGGGCCGATGAGCAGTTCTTC,CASSLPPSGGADEQFF
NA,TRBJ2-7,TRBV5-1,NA,TGCGCCAGCAGCCCCGACAGGGTGGAGGGCGAGCAGTACTTC,CASSPDRVEGEQYF